Following are 21 T cell receptor beta chains from one sample sequenced in a study of cytomegalovirus exposure and HLA in healthy donors. The PCR used 60 Vbeta and 13 Jbeta primers. Produced via immunoSEQ multiplex PCR; TCRdb's table is partial and in-frame only. Of approximately 72,000 clones listed, around 78% are singletons. The sample comprised PBMCs. These TCRs come from a male donor in good health and CMV-seropositive.

The genes are TRBV18 and TRBJ2-1; 10 bases match TRBD2. Unmatched junction bases numbered 6, after V lost 0 bases and J lost 7 bases. CDR1 is KGHSH and CDR2 is LQKENI in the germline V gene. The CDR3 loop spans 16 amino acids. The CDR3 loop reads CASSPPGLAQSNEQFF. The CDR3 bases are TGTGCCAGCTCACCACCGGGACTAGCGCAATCGAATGAGCAGTTCTTC.

J is TRBJ1-5 and V is TRBV10-3; TRBD1 might be the D (5 bases). Germline loops: CDR1 ENHRY, CDR2 SYGVKD. V lost 3 bases and J 11 bases, leaving 14 bases between the germline ends. The CDR3 has 13 amino acids. CDR3 DNA: TGTGCCATCAGTGACAGGGCCGTCGGAGCCCAGCATTTT. It yields the protein CAISDRAVGAQHF.

This rearrangement joins TRBV19 to TRBJ2-1; a weak D match, TRBD1 (6 bases). Trimming removed 3 bases from V and 7 bases from J, with 13 bases in between. Germline loops: CDR1 LNHDA, CDR2 SQIVND (reference sequence). This CDR3 region has 14 residues. CDR3 sequence reads: CASSIQDRGNEQFF. CDR3 coding DNA: TGTGCCAGTAGTATCCAGGACAGAGGAAATGAGCAGTTCTTC.

This clone was seen more than once but under ten times. The chain has TRBV25-1 and TRBJ1-4; D unclear. CDR1 and CDR2 from the germline V gene are MGHDK and SYGVNS. The V and J ends lost 7 bases and 4 bases respectively, with 25 bases between them. This CDR3 contains 18 residues. As DNA, the CDR3 is TGTGCCAGCACAGTCCCCAAAGAAGAAGACGGGAATAATGAAAAACTGTTTTTT. Translated: CASTVPKEEDGNNEKLFF.

The chain links TRBV6-4 to TRBJ1-1, with D possibly being TRBD1 (5 bases). CDR1 is MRHNA and CDR2 is SNTAGT in the germline V gene. V lost 3 bases, J lost 1 base, and 9 bases lay in between. The CDR3 runs to 14 residues. CDR3 in amino acids: CASSETTANTEAFF. CDR3 DNA: TGTGCCAGCAGTGAAACGACAGCGAACACTGAAGCTTTCTTT.

The V call is TRBV10-3, the J call TRBJ2-5; TRBD1 is a possible D gene (5 bases). Near its end, the DNA agrees better with TRBJ2-7, so the J call may be wrong. The germline V gene encodes CDR1 ENHRY and CDR2 SYGVKD. The CDR3 is 13 residues long. The CDR3, as DNA: TGTGCCATCAGCGGACAAGCTTCCTACGAGCAGTACTTC. This translates into CAISGQASYEQYF.

The table lists this clone with a count of one. The junction does not match germline at one end; this may be a read error. The chain joins TRBV7-9 to TRBJ1-1; 7 positions match TRBD1. Germline CDR1 SEHNR, CDR2 FQNEAQ (reference sequence). The length of the CDR3 is 12 residues. The CDR3 DNA reads as TGTTCCAGCAGCTCAGACAGGGTCCAGGCTTTCTTT. Its translation: CSSSSDRVQAFF. Together with reference TRBV7-9 and TRBJ1-1, the CDR3 gives the full variable domain: DTGVSQNPRHKITKRGQNVTFRCDPISEHNRLYWYRQTLGQGPEFLTYFQNEAQLEKSRLLSDRFSAERPKGSFSTLEIQRTEQGDSAMYLCSSSSDRVQAFFGQGTRLTVV.

The CDR3 DNA sequence: TGTGCCAGCAGTCCCAGGGGAATTTACTACGAGCAGTACTTC. It yields the protein CASSPRGIYYEQYF. The rearrangement links TRBV28 to TRBJ2-7; possible D gene TRBD1, 6 bases. The V end lost 5 bases, the J end lost 3 bases, and 14 bases lay between the germline ends. The CDR3 runs to 14 residues. Germline V gives CDR1 MDHEN, CDR2 SYDVKM.

The chain links TRBV25-1 to TRBJ2-7; 8 bases match TRBD2. Germline V gene lookup returns CDR1 MGHDK and CDR2 SYGVNS. This CDR3 is 15 amino acids long. The trim removed 4 bases at V and 4 bases at J, leaving 9 bases unmatched. The CDR3 nucleotides are TGTGCCAGCAGTGTTTCAGCGGGAGTAATTTACGAGCAGTACTTC. Amino acid sequence: CASSVSAGVIYEQYF.

This rearrangement joins TRBV7-6 to TRBJ2-3, with 12 positions matching TRBD2. CDR3 size: 17 residues. Germline CDR1 and CDR2: SGHVS and FNYEAQ. V gave up 5 bases and J gave up 0 bases; unmatched junction bases: 6. The DNA of the CDR3 is TGTGCCAGCAGCGCGGGACTAGCGGGTTCTAGCACAGATACGCAGTATTTT. It translates to CASSAGLAGSSTDTQYF.

The J gene is TRBJ1-6, the V gene TRBV5-5, with TRBD1 matching over 7 bases. Germline lookup yields CDR1 SGHKS and CDR2 YYEKEE (reference sequence). The CDR3 totals 18 residues. With 3 bases clipped from V and 0 bases from J, the junction kept 9 bases outside the gene matches. The CDR3 sequence: CASSYDRERNSYNSPLHF. As DNA, the CDR3 is TGTGCCAGCAGCTATGACAGGGAGAGGAACTCCTATAATTCACCCCTCCACTTT.

This clone has only a few counts. The chain carries TRBV28 and TRBJ1-5; possible D gene TRBD1, 5 bases. CDR1 MDHEN and CDR2 SYDVKM come from the germline V gene. V was clipped by 7 bases and J by 6 bases, with 10 bases between them. The CDR3 consists of 12 residues. The CDR3 DNA sequence: TGTGCCAGCACCTTAGGGGCTCAGCCCCAGCATTTT. Translation gives CASTLGAQPQHF.

The CDR3 sequence is CASSAAGQIYTEAFF. For the CDR3, the DNA is TGTGCCAGCAGCGCGGCGGGACAGATATACACTGAAGCTTTCTTT. V gene TRBV7-8 combines with J gene TRBJ1-1; 7 bases align to TRBD1. Germline CDR1 SGHVS, CDR2 FQNEAQ. V was pared by 5 bases and J by 3 bases, with 9 bases of the junction left unmatched. The CDR3 has 15 amino acids.

This clone was observed a handful of times. V gene TRBV5-4 combines with J gene TRBJ1-2; D is undetermined. V was trimmed by 0 bases and J by 2 bases, leaving 8 bases between them. The length of the CDR3 is 14 residues. CDR1 and CDR2 from the germline V gene are SGHNT and YYREEE (reference sequence). The CDR3 sequence is CASSLVGANYGYTF. CDR3 DNA: TGTGCCAGCAGCTTGGTCGGAGCCAACTATGGCTACACCTTC. The entire variable domain, with the rest obtained from reference TRBV5-4 and TRBJ1-2, is as follows: ETGVTQSPTHLIKTRGQQVTLRCSSQSGHNTVSWYQQALGQGPQFIFQYYREEENGRGNFPPRFSGLQFPNYSSELNVNALELDDSALYLCASSLVGANYGYTFGSGTRLTVV.

V is TRBV4-3 and J is TRBJ1-5; D is undetermined. CDR3 length: 16 residues. Between the trimmed V and J ends, which lost 0 bases and 9 bases, there was a span of 18 bases. Germline CDR1 is LGHNA and CDR2 is YSLEER. The CDR3 coding sequence is TGCGCCAGCAGCCAAGATGGGTCCGGGCGCGAGGGGCCCCAGCATTTT. This sequence encodes CASSQDGSGREGPQHF.

This rearrangement joins TRBV27 to TRBJ2-2; D might be TRBD1 (5 bases). The V gene lost 3 bases and the J gene lost 7 bases, with 15 bases spanning the gap. CDR1 and CDR2 (germline): MNHEY, SMNVEV (reference sequence). This CDR3 is built from 15 residues. Here the CDR3 reads CASSFVTAVGGELFF. The CDR3 coding sequence is TGTGCCAGCAGTTTCGTGACAGCAGTCGGCGGGGAGCTGTTTTTT.

This chain joins TRBV7-2 and TRBJ2-5; possibly TRBD2 for D (5 bases). Between the trimmed V and J ends, which lost 0 bases and 5 bases, there was a span of 19 bases. Per germline, CDR1 SGHTA and CDR2 FQGNSA. This CDR3 has 17 amino acids. The CDR3 is CASSLAGYEGLRETQYF. In DNA form, the CDR3 reads TGTGCCAGCAGCTTAGCGGGGTACGAGGGTCTCAGGGAGACCCAGTACTTC. The variable domain in full, completed from reference TRBV7-2 and TRBJ2-5, reads GAGVSQSPSNKVTEKGKDVELRCDPISGHTALYWYRQSLGQGLEFLIYFQGNSAPDKSGLPSDRFSAERTGGSVSTLTIQRTQQEDSAVYLCASSLAGYEGLRETQYFGPGTRLLVL.

J is TRBJ1-1 and V is TRBV11-2, with TRBD1 matching 7 bases. This CDR3 spans 14 amino acids. Germline values: CDR1 SGHAT, CDR2 FQNNGV. Unmatched junction bases numbered 9, after V lost 5 bases and J lost 6 bases. The CDR3 protein is CASSPPGGRAEAFF. DNA for the CDR3: TGTGCCAGCAGCCCACCAGGGGGAAGGGCTGAAGCTTTCTTT.

This clone was seen once. This chain uses TRBV27 with TRBJ2-3; TRBD1 is a possible D gene (6 bases). V lost 6 bases and J 6 bases, leaving 13 bases between the germline ends. Germline V lookup: CDR1 MNHEY, CDR2 SMNVEV (reference sequence). The CDR3 spans 13 residues. The CDR3 nucleotides read TGTGCCAGCAGAGTAACAGGGAGTGATACGCAGTATTTT. This sequence encodes CASRVTGSDTQYF.

The rearrangement joins TRBV5-6 to TRBJ2-2; the D gene is possibly TRBD1 (5 bases). V lost 0 bases to trimming and J lost 3 bases, with 9 bases between them. Looked up from germline, CDR1 is SGHDT and CDR2 is YYEEEE. The CDR3 totals 15 residues. CDR3 in amino acids: CASSLGTFYTGELFF. CDR3 bases: TGTGCCAGCAGCTTGGGGACATTTTACACCGGGGAGCTGTTTTTT. The variable domain in full, with the rest retrieved from reference TRBV5-6 and TRBJ2-2, is DAGVTQSPTHLIKTRGQQVTLRCSPKSGHDTVSWYQQALGQGPQFIFQYYEEEERQRGNFPDRFSGHQFPNYSSELNVNALLLGDSALYLCASSLGTFYTGELFFGEGSRLTVL.

V and J are TRBV6-6 and TRBJ1-2; 10 positions agree with TRBD1. The CDR3 has 16 residues. V shed 6 bases, J shed 2 bases, and the junction held 9 bases outside the gene matches. Germline CDR1 MNHNY, CDR2 SVGAGI (reference sequence). Written as DNA, the CDR3 is TGTGCCAGCAGCTACCCCCGACAGGGGGCCAACTATGGCTACACCTTC. Translated, it gives CASSYPRQGANYGYTF.